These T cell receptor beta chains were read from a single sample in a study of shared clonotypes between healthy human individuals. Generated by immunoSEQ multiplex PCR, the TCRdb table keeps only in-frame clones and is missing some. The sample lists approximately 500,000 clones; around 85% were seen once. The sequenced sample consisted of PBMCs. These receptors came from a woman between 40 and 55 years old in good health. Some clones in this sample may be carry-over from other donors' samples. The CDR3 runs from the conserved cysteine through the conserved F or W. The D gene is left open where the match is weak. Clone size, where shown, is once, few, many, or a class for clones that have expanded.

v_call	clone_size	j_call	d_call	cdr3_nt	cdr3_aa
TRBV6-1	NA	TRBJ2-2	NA	TGTGCCAGCAGTGAAGACCCAGGGGTGTGGGGCGGGGAGCTGTTTTTT	CASSEDPGVWGGELFF
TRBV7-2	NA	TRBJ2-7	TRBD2	TGTGCCAGCAGCTCCCGGCGGGGCGGGAGAGGGGCCTACGAGCAGTACTTC	CASSSRRGGRGAYEQYF
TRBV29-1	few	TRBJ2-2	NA	TGCAGCGTTGAAGGGGGGTGGACAAACACCGGGGAGCTGTTTTTT	CSVEGGWTNTGELFF
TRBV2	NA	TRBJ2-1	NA	TGTGCCAGCAACCAGAGAGGGATCTCCTACAATGAGCAGTTCTTC	CASNQRGISYNEQFF
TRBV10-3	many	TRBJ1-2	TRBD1	TGTGCCATCAGTGAGCCCGGGACAGGGACAAAAGTCAACTATGGCTACACCTTC	CAISEPGTGTKVNYGYTF
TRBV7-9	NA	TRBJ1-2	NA	TGTGCCAGCAGCTTAGCCACAGGTATTGGCTATGGCTACACCTTC	CASSLATGIGYGYTF
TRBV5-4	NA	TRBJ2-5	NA	TGTGCCAGCAGCTTGGAAGCCGGGGATGAGACCCAGTACTTC	CASSLEAGDETQYF
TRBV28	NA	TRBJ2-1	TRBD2	TGTGCCAGCAGTCCCCCGGGACTAGAGGGGGTCAGGAATGAGCAGTTCTTC	CASSPPGLEGVRNEQFF
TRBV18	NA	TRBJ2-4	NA	TGTGCCAGCTCCCCAGGGGTAGCCAAAAACATTCAGTACTTC	CASSPGVAKNIQYF
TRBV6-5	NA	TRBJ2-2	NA	TGTGCCAGCAGTGGCAGGGAGAACACCGGGGAGCTGTTTTTT	CASSGRENTGELFF
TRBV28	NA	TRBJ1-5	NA	TGTGCCAGCACTCCCACCAGCGGGCATCAGCCCCAGCATTTT	CASTPTSGHQPQHF
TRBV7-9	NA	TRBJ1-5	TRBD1	TGTGCCAGCAGCCCCATTGGACAGGTGGGGCAGCCCCAGCATTTT	CASSPIGQVGQPQHF
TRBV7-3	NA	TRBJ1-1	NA	TGTGCCAGCAGCACCCTAGGGCCGAACACTGAAGCTTTCTTT	CASSTLGPNTEAFF
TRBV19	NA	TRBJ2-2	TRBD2	TGTGCCAGTAGGACGACTAGCGGGACGGTCGGGGAGCTGTTTTTT	CASRTTSGTVGELFF
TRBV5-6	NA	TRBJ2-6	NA	TGTGCCAGCAGCCGCGGACGATCAACTGGGGCCAACGTCCTGACTTTC	CASSRGRSTGANVLTF
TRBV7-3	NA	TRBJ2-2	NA	TGTGCCAGCTCAAACGCGGGACCCAACACCGGGGAGCTGTTTTTT	CASSNAGPNTGELFF
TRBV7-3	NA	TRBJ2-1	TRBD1	TGTGCCAGCAGCTTAAGGACAGGGAATGAGCAGTTCTTC	CASSLRTGNEQFF
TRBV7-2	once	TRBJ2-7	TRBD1	TGTGCCAGCAGCTTAGCCCAGACAGGGGCCGCCTACGAGCAGTACTTC	CASSLAQTGAAYEQYF
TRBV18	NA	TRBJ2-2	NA	TGTGCCAGCTCACCACGGATCAACACCGGGGAGCTGTTTTTT	CASSPRINTGELFF
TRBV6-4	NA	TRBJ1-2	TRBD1	TGTGCCAGCAGTGTAAACCCCTTGGGGACAGGGGGTTCTGGCTACACCTTC	CASSVNPLGTGGSGYTF
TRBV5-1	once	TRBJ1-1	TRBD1	TGCGCCAGCAGTATACAGGGGCAAGAGAGCACTGAAGCTTTCTTT	CASSIQGQESTEAFF
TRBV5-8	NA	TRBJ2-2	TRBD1	TGTGCCAGCAGCTTGACACAGGGGGGTAGCACCGGGGAGCTGTTTTTT	CASSLTQGGSTGELFF
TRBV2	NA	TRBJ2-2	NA	TGTGCCAGCAGCGTTCGCCAGAACACCGGGGAGCTGTTTTTT	CASSVRQNTGELFF
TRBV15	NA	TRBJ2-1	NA	TGTGCCACCAGCAGACCTCAAAGGGAGGAGCAGTTCTTC	CATSRPQREEQFF
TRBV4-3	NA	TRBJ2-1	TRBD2	TGCGCCAGCAGCTCTCGACTAGCGGGAGGGCATAATGAGCAGTTCTTC	CASSSRLAGGHNEQFF
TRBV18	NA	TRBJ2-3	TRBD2	TGTGCCAGCTCCTCCCGGGAGGCGGGAGCAGATACGCAGTATTTT	CASSSREAGADTQYF
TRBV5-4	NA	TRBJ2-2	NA	TGTGCCAGCAGCTTGGAGGGGACTGCCGGGGAGCTGTTTTTT	CASSLEGTAGELFF
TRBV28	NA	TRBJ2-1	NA	TGTGCCAGCACCCTGGGCCGGTACAATGAGCAGTTCTTC	CASTLGRYNEQFF
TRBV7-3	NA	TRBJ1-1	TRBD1	TGTGCCAGCAGCCCGGGACAGATTACTGAAGCTTTCTTT	CASSPGQITEAFF
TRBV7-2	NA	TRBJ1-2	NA	TGTGCCAGCAGCTTAACCCCAGGGTATGACGGCTACACCTTC	CASSLTPGYDGYTF
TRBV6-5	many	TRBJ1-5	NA	TGTGCCAGCACCCTGACTGCCTATAGCAATCAGCCCCAGCATTTT	CASTLTAYSNQPQHF
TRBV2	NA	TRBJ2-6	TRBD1	TGTGCCAGCAGTGAAAGGACAGGGAACTCTGGGGCCAACGTCCTGACTTTC	CASSERTGNSGANVLTF
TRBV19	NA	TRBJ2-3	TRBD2	TGTGCCACCTCAGGACTAGCGGAGAGCACAGATACGCAGTATTTT	CATSGLAESTDTQYF
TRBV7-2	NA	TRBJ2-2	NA	TGTGCCAGCAGAGTGGGCGGTGCTGGTGTCGGGGAGCTGTTTTTT	CASRVGGAGVGELFF
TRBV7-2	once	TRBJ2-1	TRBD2	TGTGCCAGCAGCTTAGTAAAGCTAGCGGCAAATGAGCAGTTCTTC	CASSLVKLAANEQFF
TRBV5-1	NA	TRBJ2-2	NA	TGCGCCAGCAGGTTCGCCGTAGGCGGGGAGCTGTTTTTT	CASRFAVGGELFF
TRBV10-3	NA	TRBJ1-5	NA	TGTGCCATCAGTGAGTCGGGGGGAAGGGGTCAGCCCCAGCATTTT	CAISESGGRGQPQHF
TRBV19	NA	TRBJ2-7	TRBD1	TGTGCCAGTAGCCTAAATGGACAGGGGGCCTACGAGCAGTACTTC	CASSLNGQGAYEQYF
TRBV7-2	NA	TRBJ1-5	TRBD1	TGTGCCAGCAGCGATAGACAGGGGTCCCATAGCAATCAGCCCCAGCATTTT	CASSDRQGSHSNQPQHF
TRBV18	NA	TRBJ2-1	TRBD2	TGTGCCAGCTCACCCGCGGGGGATAGTGAGCAGTTCTTC	CASSPAGDSEQFF
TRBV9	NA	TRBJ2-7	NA	TGTGCCAGCAGCCCCCCCGGGGGCGCCTCCTACGAGCAGTACTTC	CASSPPGGASYEQYF
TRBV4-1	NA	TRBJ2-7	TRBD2	TGCGCCAGCAGCCAACGCGGGAGGGAGCACGAGCAGTACTTC	CASSQRGREHEQYF
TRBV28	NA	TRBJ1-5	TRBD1	TGTGCCAGCAGTTTACGGCAGGGGGCGGGCAATCAGCCCCAGCATTTT	CASSLRQGAGNQPQHF
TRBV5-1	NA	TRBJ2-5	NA	TGCGCCAGCAGCTTGGATGGAGGGGCCTACGCGACCCAGTACTTC	CASSLDGGAYATQYF
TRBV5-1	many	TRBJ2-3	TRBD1	TGCGCCAGCAGCTCGGGACAGCCGATCGATACGCAGTATTTT	CASSSGQPIDTQYF